The 16 T cell receptor beta chains listed next were all sequenced from one sample in a study of identical twins. One entry per CDR3 protein, called by TCRdb with MiXCR from the 5' RACE reads. Of about 810,000 distinct CDR3 sequences listed, about 12% are singletons. These records were also assigned to another study, of yellow fever vaccine responses in identical twins.

Source material: PBMCs. These receptors were obtained from a young woman in good health.

This clonotype has only a few counts. This sequence joins TRBV5-1 and TRBJ1-2; D not certain. The ends were cut back, 2 bases at V and 7 bases at J, with 15 bases in the middle. CDR3 length equals 14 residues. Germline V gene sequence: CDR1 SGHRS, CDR2 YFSETQ. CDR3 nucleotides: TGCGCCAGCAGCTTCATGAGAAGGGATAGTGGCTACACCTTC. Amino acid sequence: CASSFMRRDSGYTF.

The sample holds many counts of this clonotype. The rearrangement uses TRBV12-3 or TRBV12-4 and TRBJ2-5; weak D call: TRBD2 (7 bases). This CDR3 region has 14 residues. V was cut by 6 bases and J by 5 bases, with 16 bases left in between. This CDR3 is CASRSSGGGETQYF. The CDR3 DNA is TGTGCCAGCAGGTCTAGCGGAGGGGGGGAGACCCAGTACTTC.

V and J are TRBV2 and TRBJ2-6, with D tentatively TRBD1 (5 bases). CDR3 length: 17 residues. The V end was cut by 6 bases, the J end by 0 bases, with 15 bases between. The germline gives CDR1 SNHLY, CDR2 FYNNEI. The CDR3 spells CASSGDSVLSGANVLTF. CDR3 coding DNA: TGTGCCAGCAGCGGCGACAGCGTTCTCTCTGGGGCCAACGTCCTGACTTTC.

This clonotype showed up just a few times. The chain joins TRBV4-1 to TRBJ2-3; 10 bases line up with TRBD2. Germline CDR1 is MGHRA and CDR2 is YSYEKL. The CDR3 covers 18 residues. V gave up 1 base and J gave up 2 bases; unmatched junction bases: 9. In DNA form, the CDR3 reads TGCGCCAGCAGCCAAGGGTCGTCTAGCGGGGGTATCACAGATACGCAGTATTTT. It specifies CASSQGSSSGGITDTQYF.

This clonotype was found a few times. The CDR3: CASSQSGPNEKLFF. The CDR3 DNA follows: TGTGCCAGCAGCCAGTCCGGACCTAATGAAAAACTGTTTTTT. This chain links TRBV3-1 with TRBJ1-4, with D unclear. Germline CDR1 reads LGHDT; CDR2 reads YNNKEL (reference sequence). The CDR3 loop spans 14 amino acids. V was trimmed by 3 bases and J by 3 bases, leaving 8 bases between them.

This chain joins TRBV30 and TRBJ2-7; D is ambiguous. CDR3 length: 14 amino acids. The germline V gene encodes CDR1 GTSNPN and CDR2 SVGIG (reference sequence). Trimming removed 2 bases at V and 6 bases at J, with 17 bases between. CDR3 amino acids: CAWSTPSGWGEQYV. CDR3 DNA sequence: TGTGCCTGGAGTACCCCCTCCGGCTGGGGCGAGCAGTACGTC.

The chain employs TRBV10-3 and TRBJ2-5, with D maybe TRBD1 (5 bases). CDR1 and CDR2 from the germline V gene are ENHRY and SYGVKD. The CDR3 extends over 15 amino acids. V was pared by 0 bases and J by 1 base, with 9 bases between. In DNA form, the CDR3 reads TGTGCCATCAGTGAGTCGATAAGGGGCCAAGAGACCCAGTACTTC. Protein sequence: CAISESIRGQETQYF.

This clonotype was seen a handful of times. The J gene is TRBJ2-2, the V gene TRBV27; maybe TRBD1 (6 bases). Deletions cut 5 bases from V and 5 bases from J, with 15 bases between. Germline loops: CDR1 MNHEY, CDR2 SMNVEV (reference sequence). This CDR3 spans 15 amino acids. This CDR3 is CASSPDRTGTGELFF. The CDR3 DNA reads as TGTGCCAGCAGTCCGGACAGAACTGGGACCGGGGAGCTGTTTTTT.

The V gene is TRBV6-2 or TRBV6-3, the J gene TRBJ2-7, with TRBD1 identical over 7 bases. CDR3 size: 19 residues. Trimming took 5 bases from V and 3 from J; bases not matched to a gene: 22. Germline V gives CDR1 MNHEY, CDR2 SVGEGT. The CDR3: CASSLTGQPRHRLHYEQYF. In DNA, the CDR3 is TGTGCCAGCAGTCTTACGGGACAGCCCCGCCACCGATTACACTACGAGCAGTACTTC.

The chain has TRBV20-1 and TRBJ2-7, with D tentatively TRBD2 (7 bases). This CDR3 has 13 amino acids. Germline CDR1 and CDR2: DFQATT and SNEGSKA (reference sequence). With 4 bases removed from V and 2 bases from J, the gap between germline ends came to 12 bases. The CDR3 sequence: CSAKGEGPYEQYF. In nucleotides, the CDR3 is TGCAGTGCTAAGGGGGAGGGCCCCTACGAGCAGTACTTC.

The rearrangement links TRBV7-8 to TRBJ2-3, with TRBD2 as a possible D gene (6 bases). CDR1 SGHVS and CDR2 FQNEAQ come from the germline V gene. With 2 bases removed from V and 4 bases from J, the gap between germline ends came to 13 bases. The CDR3 has 15 residues. This CDR3 is CASSLYGSNSDTQYF. The CDR3 nucleotides read TGTGCCAGCAGCTTATACGGGAGTAACTCAGATACGCAGTATTTT.

The chain joins TRBV27 to TRBJ2-3, with 10 bases identical to TRBD2. The CDR3 extends over 18 amino acids. The germline V gene has CDR1 MNHEY and CDR2 SMNVEV (reference sequence). J gave up 3 bases and V 0 bases, and 9 bases lay outside the gene matches. CDR3 nucleotides: TGTGCCAGCAGTTTATCGGGGGCTAGCGGGAGCCCTACAGATACGCAGTATTTT. It translates to CASSLSGASGSPTDTQYF.

This clonotype was detected a few times. The chain recombines TRBV12-3 or TRBV12-4 with TRBJ1-2; 7 bases fit TRBD1. The V segment lost 6 bases and the J segment 2 bases; nucleotides outside the gene matches: 9. The CDR3 is made up of 15 amino acids. The CDR3 DNA reads as TGTGCCAGCAGCCAACCGACAGGGACCAACTATGGCTACACCTTC. This encodes CASSQPTGTNYGYTF.

This clonotype was observed a handful of times. The gene calls are TRBV7-6 and TRBJ2-1; TRBD2 aligns across 13 bases. With 3 bases clipped from V and 2 bases from J, the junction kept 4 bases outside the gene matches. This CDR3 region has 17 residues. From germline, CDR1 is SGHVS and CDR2 FNYEAQ. CDR3 in DNA: TGTGCCAGCAGCTTGGGACTAGCGGGATCAACCTACAATGAGCAGTTCTTC. Translated, it gives CASSLGLAGSTYNEQFF.

The chain carries TRBV11-1 and TRBJ2-6; D gene unclear. The CDR3 runs to 18 residues. V was trimmed by 2 bases and J by 2 bases, leaving 16 bases between them. The V gene's germline CDR1 is SGHAT and CDR2 FQDESV (reference sequence). The CDR3 is CASSLFQLPFPGANVLTF. The CDR3 DNA reads TGTGCCAGCAGCTTATTTCAACTGCCGTTTCCTGGGGCCAACGTCCTGACTTTC.

This clonotype was counted only a few times. The CDR3: CAISERLTDTDTQYF. The CDR3 region has the DNA TGTGCCATCAGTGAGAGACTAACCGACACAGATACGCAGTATTTT. V gene TRBV10-3 combines with J gene TRBJ2-3; possible D gene TRBD2, 5 bases. Germline V gene lookup returns CDR1 ENHRY and CDR2 SYGVKD. The CDR3 covers 15 residues. V was clipped by 2 bases and J by 2 bases, with 11 bases between them.